These 7 T cell receptor beta chains came from one sample sequenced in a study of T-cell memory formation after mild COVID-19. TCRdb recomputed calls from the 5' RACE reads with MiXCR, one row per CDR3 protein. In the table there are roughly 350,000 distinct CDR3 sequences, around 15% of which are singletons. Sample: PBMCs or a T cell subset sorted from them (not recorded which). The receptors here all came from a man between 18 and 35 years old who had mild COVID-19 (a few samples of this study predate the infection). Cell type and time point are not known.

A few counts support this clonotype. The chain is built from TRBV30 and TRBJ2-1, with a possible D match to TRBD2 (5 bases). This CDR3 region has 12 residues. Germline V gene lookup returns CDR1 GTSNPN and CDR2 SVGIG (reference sequence). Between the trimmed V and J ends, which lost 4 bases and 8 bases, there was a span of 12 bases. CDR3 residues: CAWTALADEQFF. CDR3 DNA sequence: TGTGCCTGGACCGCCCTAGCTGATGAGCAGTTCTTC.

The V and J genes are TRBV4-3 and TRBJ2-7; 7 bases are a match to TRBD2. Germline values: CDR1 LGHNA, CDR2 YSLEER. The ends lost 0 bases at V and 2 bases at J; junction bases unmatched: 7. The CDR3 is made up of 16 amino acids. CDR3 sequence: CASSQEAGLYAYEQYF. CDR3 in DNA: TGCGCCAGCAGCCAAGAAGCGGGGTTGTACGCCTACGAGCAGTACTTC.

This clonotype was seen repeatedly, ten times or more. This chain links TRBV7-2 with TRBJ2-1; 7 bases agree with TRBD1. CDR1 is SGHTA, CDR2 FQGNSA, per germline. This CDR3 is built from 14 residues. The V and J ends lost 7 bases and 1 base, in that order; junction bases with no gene match: 4. The CDR3 bases are TGTGCCAGCACCGAACAGGGGTCCTACAATGAGCAGTTCTTC. The encoded protein is CASTEQGSYNEQFF.

CDR3 amino acids: CSASPSGGLNEQFF. CDR3 nucleotide sequence: TGCAGTGCTAGTCCCAGCGGGGGTCTCAATGAGCAGTTCTTC. V usage is TRBV20-1 and J usage is TRBJ2-1; 8 bases are shared with TRBD2. CDR1 is DFQATT and CDR2 is SNEGSKA in the germline V gene (reference sequence). V was pared by 3 bases and J by 6 bases, with 7 bases of the junction left unmatched. The CDR3 runs to 14 residues.

The chain uses TRBV5-5 and TRBJ2-5; 8 positions match TRBD1. V lost 3 bases and J lost 5; bases outside the gene matches: 9. Germline-derived CDR1 and CDR2 are SGHKS and YYEKEE (reference sequence). The CDR3 has 15 residues. The DNA for the CDR3 is TGTGCCAGCAGCTCTAGGACAGGGAGGATGGAGACCCAGTACTTC. This sequence encodes CASSSRTGRMETQYF.

This clonotype was picked up a small number of times. Written as DNA, the CDR3 is TGCAGTGCCCAGACCCCACCGCGGGGGGATAGCAATGAGCAGTTCTTC. It is translated as CSAQTPPRGDSNEQFF. V and J are TRBV20-1 and TRBJ2-1, with 8 bases fitting TRBD2. V shed 6 bases, J shed 6 bases, and the junction held 16 bases outside the gene matches. Germline V gene data show CDR1 as DFQATT and CDR2 as SNEGSKA (reference sequence). The CDR3 sequence is 16 residues long.

The gene calls are TRBV5-1 and TRBJ2-6; D remains ambiguous. The germline CDR1 and CDR2 sequences are SGHRS and YFSETQ. This CDR3 contains 14 residues. The germline V and J ends were trimmed by 6 bases and 0 bases, with 7 bases remaining between them. CDR3 region: CASTQSSGANVLTF. In DNA, the CDR3 is TGCGCCAGCACGCAAAGCTCTGGGGCCAACGTCCTGACTTTC.